This entry concerns a single T cell receptor (beta chain). The antigen is not known. This sample was taken from a study of T cell responses to AZD1222 COVID-19 vaccine. Study-level points and caveats: Reportedly, close to half of spike-specific TCRs are directed against unmutated variant regions.

CDR3 length equals 16 residues. Germline-derived CDR1 and CDR2 are SGHNT and YENEEA. J gave up 6 bases and V 5 bases, and 9 bases lay outside the gene matches. Only in-frame clones appear in the TCRdb table, and some are missing; sequencing was by immunoSEQ multiplex PCR. The sample lists around 140,000 clones, around 92% seen once, with about 1.9% in the top ten. Specimen: peripheral blood, collected 28 days after the second AZD1222 dose. The clonotype comes from an adult who received the AZD1222 COVID-19 vaccine. The chain combines TRBV11-3 with TRBJ1-4, with TRBD1 matching over 10 bases. CDR3 sequence reads: CASSPQPGTGDEKLFF. CDR3 bases: TGTGCCAGCAGCCCCCAGCCAGGGACAGGGGATGAAAAACTGTTTTTT. The full variable domain, rest sourced from reference TRBV11-3 and TRBJ1-4, is EAGVVQSPRYKIIEKKQPVAFWCNPISGHNTLYWYLQNLGQGPELLIRYENEEAVDDSQLPKDRFSAERLKGVDSTLKIQPAELGDSAVYLCASSPQPGTGDEKLFFGSGTQLSVL.